Presented here are 10 T cell receptor beta chains from one specimen sequenced in a study of cytomegalovirus exposure and HLA in healthy donors. With 60 Vbeta and 13 Jbeta primers, the PCR was carried out. The data were produced by immunoSEQ multiplex PCR, yet TCRdb's version contains in-frame clones alone and is incomplete. There are under 130,000 clones in the sample, with 0.55% to 0.65% held by the top ten. Material for sequencing was PBMCs. The receptors shown here come from a middle-aged man in good health and CMV-seronegative.

The rearrangement joins TRBV2 to TRBJ1-1, with D possibly being TRBD1 (6 bases). In germline, CDR1 is SNHLY, CDR2 FYNNEI. This CDR3 is 13 amino acids long. The V and J ends lost 8 bases and 1 base respectively, with 11 bases between them. In DNA, the CDR3 is TGTGCCAGCCACAGGGACCCGAACACTGAAGCTTTCTTT. This codes for CASHRDPNTEAFF.

V is TRBV2 and J is TRBJ1-3; D not resolved. The CDR3 runs to 15 residues. Trimming shortened V by 4 bases and J by 4 bases, and 14 bases separated the two germline ends. Germline loops: CDR1 SNHLY, CDR2 FYNNEI. The CDR3 nucleotides read TGTGCCAGCAGTGTTACGGGGATCAGCGGAAACACCATATATTTT. This encodes CASSVTGISGNTIYF.

V is TRBV9 and J is TRBJ1-5; no firm D call. V was cut by 0 bases and J by 5 bases, with 12 bases left in between. The CDR3 has 15 residues. Germline values: CDR1 SGDLS, CDR2 YYNGEE. This chain's CDR3 is CASSVEGGLYQPQHF. The CDR3 nucleotides are TGTGCCAGCAGCGTAGAGGGAGGGTTGTATCAGCCCCAGCATTTT. The complete variable domain, with remaining parts taken from reference TRBV9 and TRBJ1-5, reads DSGVTQTPKHLITATGQRVTLRCSPRSGDLSVYWYQQSLDQGLQFLIQYYNGEERAKGNILERFSAQQFPDLHSELNLSSLELGDSALYFCASSVEGGLYQPQHFGDGTRLSIL.

The chain links TRBV7-2 to TRBJ1-5; D gene uncertain. The length of the CDR3 is 15 residues. V lost 3 bases to trimming and J lost 0 bases, with 9 bases between them. The germline V gene has CDR1 SGHTA and CDR2 FQGNSA. CDR3 in DNA: TGTGCCAGCAGCTTTGATGGCAGTAGCAATCAGCCCCAGCATTTT. As protein: CASSFDGSSNQPQHF.

The rearrangement uses TRBV6-5 and TRBJ1-4; maybe TRBD1 (5 bases). Germline V gene sequence: CDR1 MNHEY, CDR2 SVGAGI. Trimming removed 2 bases at V and 4 bases at J, with 8 bases between. There are 14 residues in the CDR3. CDR3 region: CASSYNQGNEKLFF. The CDR3 nucleotides are TGTGCCAGCAGTTACAATCAGGGTAATGAAAAACTGTTTTTT.

This chain links TRBV6-6 with TRBJ1-5, with D perhaps matching TRBD1 (5 bases). Trimming pared 4 bases from V and 1 base from J, leaving 11 bases between. CDR1 is MNHNY and CDR2 is SVGAGI in the germline V gene (reference sequence). This CDR3 spans 15 amino acids. The CDR3 loop is CASSLQGPSNQPQHF. The DNA of the CDR3 is TGTGCCAGCAGTTTGCAGGGTCCCAGCAATCAGCCCCAGCATTTT.

The chain links TRBV13 to TRBJ1-2; TRBD1 matches at 7 bases. Germline lookup yields CDR1 PRHDT and CDR2 FYEKMQ (reference sequence). With 5 bases clipped from V and 7 bases from J, the junction kept 10 bases outside the gene matches. CDR3 size: 14 residues. The DNA of the CDR3 is TGTGCCAGCAGCCCCGGGACAGTAGTGGCTGGCTACACCTTC. Translating gives CASSPGTVVAGYTF.

The chain links TRBV5-4 to TRBJ2-3; the D gene is possibly TRBD1 (6 bases). The germline V gene encodes CDR1 SGHNT and CDR2 YYREEE (reference sequence). V lost 3 bases, J lost 2 bases, and 19 bases lay in between. The CDR3 loop spans 17 amino acids. The CDR3: CASSCFEPGVPTDTQYF. DNA of the CDR3: TGTGCCAGCAGCTGCTTCGAACCAGGGGTTCCCACAGATACGCAGTATTTT.

The chain has TRBV7-9 and TRBJ2-3; tentative D call: TRBD1 (8 bases). The CDR3 contains 16 residues. CDR1 is SEHNR, CDR2 FQNEAQ, per germline (reference sequence). Trimming removed 6 bases at V and 1 base at J, with 17 bases between. CDR3 nucleotide sequence: TGTGCCAGCAGTTTCCAGGGGGCGGGAGGCACAGATACGCAGTATTTT. Its translation: CASSFQGAGGTDTQYF.

This sequence joins TRBV6-5 and TRBJ2-7, with D perhaps TRBD2 (5 bases). Germline-derived CDR1 and CDR2 are MNHEY and SVGAGI. The CDR3 spans 13 residues. Trimming took 0 bases from V and 6 from J, leaving 9 bases between them. CDR3 sequence: CASSYSGSGEQYF. The DNA for the CDR3 is TGTGCCAGCAGTTACTCAGGGAGCGGCGAGCAGTACTTC.